A single sample is the source of the 10 T cell receptor beta chains below, sequenced in a study of T cells in Graves' hyperthyroidism and ophthalmopathy. Amplified TCR beta CDR3 regions came from RNA transcripts. Initially, a first-round RT-PCR of the TCR CDR3 employed the HTBI primer set. MiXCR, applied by TCRdb to the multiplex PCR reads, yields one record per CDR3 protein. Among 600,000 to 850,000 distinct CDR3 sequences listed, about 19% were seen once. The sample consisted of blood. These receptors originate from a woman aged 45-65 years with Graves' hyperthyroidism that later progressed to Graves' ophthalmopathy.

This clonotype was seen only a few times. V is TRBV7-9 and J is TRBJ2-1, with D possibly called TRBD1 or TRBD2 (5 bases each). The CDR3 extends over 13 amino acids. Germline V lookup: CDR1 SEHNR, CDR2 FQNEAQ (reference sequence). V was cut by 2 bases and J by 9 bases, with 11 bases left in between. This chain's CDR3 is CASSLPGDLEQFF. Written as DNA, the CDR3 is TGTGCCAGCAGCTTACCCGGGGACCTTGAGCAGTTCTTC.

This clonotype was observed many times. The CDR3 spells CSASGPANYGYTF. CDR3 coding DNA: TGCAGTGCTTCAGGGCCAGCTAACTATGGCTACACCTTC. The gene calls are TRBV20-1 and TRBJ1-2, with D tentatively TRBD1 (5 bases). The CDR3 consists of 13 residues. Trimming pared 5 bases from V and 0 bases from J, leaving 10 bases between. Germline loops: CDR1 DFQATT, CDR2 SNEGSKA (reference sequence).

The count of this clonotype is one. V usage is TRBV6-4 and J usage is TRBJ2-2; 7 nucleotides match TRBD2. The CDR3 spans 16 residues. The junction had 7 bases not matched to a gene; V was cut back by 6 bases and J by 0 bases. The germline gives CDR1 MRHNA, CDR2 SNTAGT. As DNA, the CDR3 is TGTGCCAGCAGCGGTGGACGGGGGGCGAACACCGGGGAGCTGTTTTTT. Translation gives CASSGGRGANTGELFF.

The V gene is TRBV12-3 or TRBV12-4, the J gene TRBJ1-5; tentative D call: TRBD1 (6 bases). Trimming left V 4 bases short and J 6 bases short, with 16 bases between. CDR3 length equals 15 residues. DNA of the CDR3: TGTGCCAGCAGTTCTGAGGGGCAGGGGTTTCAGCCCCAGCATTTT. This gives the protein CASSSEGQGFQPQHF.

The V and J genes are TRBV5-6 and TRBJ2-7; TRBD1 aligns across 10 bases. Trimming took 4 bases from V and 3 from J; bases not matched to a gene: 1. The V gene's germline CDR1 is SGHDT and CDR2 YYEEEE. This CDR3 comprises 13 residues. In DNA, the CDR3 is TGTGCCAGCAGCGGGACAGGGGACTACGAGCAGTACTTC. It specifies CASSGTGDYEQYF. The whole variable domain, filled in from reference TRBV5-6 and TRBJ2-7, reads DAGVTQSPTHLIKTRGQQVTLRCSPKSGHDTVSWYQQALGQGPQFIFQYYEEEERQRGNFPDRFSGHQFPNYSSELNVNALLLGDSALYLCASSGTGDYEQYFGPGTRLTVT.

This clonotype was seen once. This chain links TRBV10-3 with TRBJ1-6; TRBD1 might be the D (5 bases). The CDR3 length is 16 residues. V lost 0 bases, J lost 7 bases, and 13 bases lay in between. Per the germline V gene, CDR1 is ENHRY and CDR2 is SYGVKD. This CDR3 reads CAISESKEGQNSPLHF. CDR3 nucleotides: TGTGCCATCAGTGAGTCGAAGGAGGGGCAGAATTCACCCCTCCACTTT.

This chain connects TRBV5-4 to TRBJ2-7, with 7 nucleotides matching TRBD2. V was clipped by 2 bases and J by 4 bases; unmatched bases: 6. This CDR3 has 14 amino acids. CDR1 and CDR2 from the germline V gene are SGHNT and YYREEE (reference sequence). The CDR3 sequence is CASSFEAGQYEQYF. CDR3 DNA: TGTGCCAGCAGCTTCGAAGCGGGGCAGTACGAGCAGTACTTC. Full variable domain (outside the CDR3, taken from reference TRBV5-4 and TRBJ2-7): ETGVTQSPTHLIKTRGQQVTLRCSSQSGHNTVSWYQQALGQGPQFIFQYYREEENGRGNFPPRFSGLQFPNYSSELNVNALELDDSALYLCASSFEAGQYEQYFGPGTRLTVT.

The chain has TRBV6-1 and TRBJ2-3, with 12 bases matching TRBD2. Germline-derived CDR1 and CDR2 are MNHNS and SASEGT. The CDR3 spans 17 residues. V lost 4 bases and J lost 2; bases outside the gene matches: 7. CDR3 nucleotide sequence: TGTGCCAGCAGTGCTAGAAGGACTAGCGGGGTCACAGATACGCAGTATTTT. Translation: CASSARRTSGVTDTQYF.

Ten or more counts support this clonotype. This chain connects TRBV20-1 to TRBJ2-3, with TRBD2 identical over 9 bases. CDR1 is DFQATT, CDR2 SNEGSKA, per germline (reference sequence). With V trimmed by 3 bases and J by 4 bases, 11 bases remained unmatched. The CDR3 has 16 amino acids. The CDR3 DNA reads TGCAGTGCTAGTGGTCATCAGCGGGGGGTATCAGATACGCAGTATTTT. Encoded protein: CSASGHQRGVSDTQYF.

This clonotype was seen ten or more times. The chain joins TRBV30 to TRBJ2-1, with a tentative D call TRBD1 (6 bases). V was clipped by 0 bases and J by 10 bases, with 13 bases between them. Germline CDR1 reads GTSNPN; CDR2 reads SVGIG (reference sequence). The CDR3 runs 13 residues. CDR3 nucleotide sequence: TGTGCCTGGAGTGTACTGGGGGCCCTCGAGCAGTTCTTC. Translated: CAWSVLGALEQFF.